A selection of T cell receptor beta chains follows, all from one sample in a study of T cell responses to AZD1222 COVID-19 vaccine. The method was immunoSEQ multiplex PCR; TCRdb's version includes in-frame clones alone and lacks a portion of them. The sample carries around 140,000 clones, roughly 87% recorded once. The input for sequencing was peripheral blood, taken 28 days after the second AZD1222 dose. The receptor source for this set is an adult who received the AZD1222 COVID-19 vaccine. Each CDR3 is given with its conserved first and last residue. Fields, in order: V gene, CDR3 length, J gene, D gene, CDR3 protein, CDR3 DNA. D genes are given only for firm matches.

>TRBV27|17|TRBJ2-7|TRBD1
CASRGGTGGVGGTEQYF
TGTGCCAGCAGGGGTGGGACAGGGGGCGTGGGAGGTACTGAGCAGTACTTC
>TRBV12-5|15|TRBJ1-4|TRBD1
CASGILGTGGEKLFF
TGTGCTAGTGGGATACTCGGGACAGGAGGTGAAAAACTGTTTTTT
>TRBV7-9|14|TRBJ1-1|.
CASSLEGGNTEAFF
TGTGCCAGCAGCTTGGAGGGAGGAAACACTGAAGCTTTCTTT
>TRBV29-1|12|TRBJ2-5|.
CSVRHRQETQYF
TGCAGCGTCCGACATCGCCAAGAGACCCAGTACTTC
>TRBV2|19|TRBJ2-3|.
CASSEGLGRIWTSTDTQYF
TGTGCCAGCAGTGAAGGATTAGGAAGGATATGGACTAGCACAGATACGCAGTATTTT
>TRBV6-5|15|TRBJ1-1|.
CASSYSNRMNTEAFF
TGTGCCAGCAGTTACTCGAACAGGATGAACACTGAAGCTTTCTTT
>TRBV10-2|12|TRBJ1-5|TRBD1
CASGQGDRSQHF
TGCGCCAGCGGACAGGGAGATAGGTCCCAGCATTTT
>TRBV27|18|TRBJ2-5|TRBD2
CASSFTTPGLGRQETQYF
TGTGCCAGCAGTTTCACCACTCCGGGACTAGGCCGTCAAGAGACCCAGTACTTC
>TRBV4-3|15|TRBJ2-1|.
CASSFGAGFYNEQFF
TGCGCCAGCAGCTTCGGCGCGGGATTCTACAATGAGCAGTTCTTC
>TRBV29-1|13|TRBJ1-5|.
CSVGELGGQPQHF
TGCAGCGTTGGGGAATTGGGGGGACAGCCCCAGCATTTT
>TRBV2|13|TRBJ1-1|.
CASTGEANTEAFF
TGTGCCAGCACAGGGGAGGCGAACACTGAAGCTTTCTTT
>TRBV20-1|17|TRBJ2-3|.
CSASFIRETGGTDTQYF
TGCAGTGCTAGTTTTATACGGGAGACTGGCGGGACAGATACGCAGTATTTT
>TRBV19|15|TRBJ2-7|TRBD2
CASSTSSGRLYEQYF
TGTGCCAGTAGTACCTCTAGCGGGAGGTTATACGAGCAGTACTTC
>TRBV19|13|TRBJ2-1|.
CASSSEGYNEQFF
TGTGCCAGTAGTAGCGAAGGCTACAATGAGCAGTTCTTC